The T cell receptor beta chain described here comes from a study of identifying expanded T cells in peripheral blood (dated by TCRdb to about 2019). In terms of the full investigation: Four technical replicates, made by sequencing separate aliquots from the same pool of genomic DNA, were compared pairwise.

The CDR3 goes from the cysteine to the phenylalanine over 14 residues. The retained sequence is limited to the CDR3, 42 bases, with the frame set at the first base. Reading the germline V gene gives CDR1 KGHSH and CDR2 LQKENI. The V end loses 1 base and the J end loses 7 bases, and a stretch of 11 bases separates them. The immunoSEQ Assay, which relies on bias-controlled multiplex PCR amplification of genomic DNA, was used to profile TCRbeta CDR3 regions. In the source study's methods: The absolute abundance of each unique TCRbeta CDR3 region was quantified after sequences were collapsed and filtered. Two models were used to test differential abundance: a binomial model (Fisher-equivalent) and a beta-binomial model that adds time-dependent variance fitted from healthy donors. Clones with fewer than 5 combined templates were removed, and differential abundance was called for clones with a Benjamini-Hochberg FDR below 0.01. Using the form v = (b*log(k)+a)^2, the beta-binomial variance was modeled as a function of the total template count across the two samples. Drawn from immuneACCESS, this table holds only the in-frame rearrangements with V and J called that TCRdb kept. Clones are partly lost; checked studies trace under half to an unresolved V gene and leave the rest unexplained. V and J calls and clone size are given by that table; D and trimming were obtained from the DNA. The sample table holds some 90,000 clones, of which approximately 84% were seen once. Of the sample, approximately 5.6% falls within the top ten clones.

A remark on this clone: Its recognized antigen is unknown. No much larger clonotype is one base removed from it; base qualities were not supplied.

General study outcomes and caveats: Around 1.2 differentially abundant clones were flagged by the binomial model between technical replicates, whereas about 16 and 19 were flagged over about two weeks and four weeks, respectively. The authors expected biological variance in healthy repertoires might increase further over much longer intervals such as months to years. Across all healthy-donor time intervals, the beta-binomial model significantly cut both the number of clones called differentially abundant and the false-positive rate. For all healthy donors, the variance in clone template counts between approximately two-week samples rose significantly as total template count increased.

During the collection period, no immune events, such as infections, were documented for the healthy donors. To calibrate time-dependent variance in a beta-binomial model of T-cell clone differential abundance, blood repertoires from healthy donors were used as a training cohort. The training cohort included around ten healthy donors, of whom 3 were female and 7 were male. On average the donors were 43 years old, and their ages spanned roughly 29 to 70 years. Obtained from a commercial supplier, whole blood was collected from each healthy donor at three time points set around 14 days apart. For immunosequencing, genomic DNA was extracted from unsorted whole blood.

The TCR originated in a person between 18 and 69 years old in good health. The chain was built from TRBV18 and TRBJ1-5; the D gene is possibly TRBD1, with 5 bases matching. Sequenced sample: blood. CDR3 loop: CASSPLPGRQPQHF. The bases are TGTGCCAGCTCACCACTGCCAGGGAGGCAGCCCCAGCATTTT.